The clone carrying this TCR beta chain was seen once. The data are from a study of technical replicates of blood from a handful of donors. Here immunoSEQ multiplex PCR was the method, and the copy in TCRdb shows in-frame clones only, minus some. The top ten hold 0.25% of the sample, which has tens of thousands of clones, roughly 94% seen once. CDR3 length: 15 amino acids. CDR1 and CDR2 (germline): MDHEN, SYDVKM. V trimming: 3 bases; J trimming: 5 bases; junction bases outside the gene matches: 7. This TCR was sampled from a human donor in good health. The sequenced sample was T cells isolated from PBMCs. The chain is built from TRBV28 and TRBJ2-1; 7 positions agree with TRBD1. The CDR3 DNA follows: TGTGCCAGCAGTTTGGTTGTCAGGGGGAACAATGAGCAGTTCTTC. Translating gives CASSLVVRGNNEQFF.